This record concerns one T cell receptor (beta chain) sequence. The antigen is unknown. The data were obtained in a study of early stage breast cancer tumors. Study-wide context: Of around 15 invasive breast tumors, twelve were hormone receptor-positive, HER2-negative. About eight ER+/PR+/HER2- tumors were invasive ductal; a few were invasive lobular.

Study observations and caveats: Tumor and normal breast were distinguished via blood comparison in about 90% of the 16 patients.

Data came from immunoSEQ multiplex PCR; TCRdb stores just in-frame clones and leaves some out. The table lists fewer than 30,000 clones, about three fifths of them singletons, with more than 7% in the top ten. The CDR3 consists of 14 residues. Per germline, CDR1 SQVTM and CDR2 ANQGSEA. Trimming stripped 6 bases from V and 6 bases from J, with 18 bases between. The chain is built from TRBV29-1 and TRBJ2-1; tentatively, D is TRBD1 (5 bases). The specimen was breast tumor tissue. The TCR comes from a person between 45 and 65 years old with breast cancer. CDR3 in DNA: TGCAGCGTCGGACGGTTACAGGCGCCCAATGAGCAGTTCTTC. Translating gives CSVGRLQAPNEQFF.